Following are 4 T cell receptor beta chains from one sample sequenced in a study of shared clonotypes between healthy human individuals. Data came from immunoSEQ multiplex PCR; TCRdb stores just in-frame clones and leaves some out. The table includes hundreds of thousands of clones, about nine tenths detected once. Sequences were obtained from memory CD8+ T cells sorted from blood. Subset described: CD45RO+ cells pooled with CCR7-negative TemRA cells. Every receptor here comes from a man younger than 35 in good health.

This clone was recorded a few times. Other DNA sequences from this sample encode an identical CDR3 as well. CDR3 coding DNA: TGTGCCAGCAGTTTACAAGGGTCCGTGAACACTGAAGCTTTCTTT. It codes for CASSLQGSVNTEAFF. The chain has TRBV27 and TRBJ1-1; D gene unclear. The CDR3 contains 15 residues. Germline V gene sequence: CDR1 MNHEY, CDR2 SMNVEV (reference sequence). Trimming took off 2 bases at V and 0 bases at J, with 10 bases between the two ends.

The CDR3 reads CASSQDSGLAGGNEQFF. The CDR3 nucleotides are TGCGCCAGCAGCCAAGATTCCGGACTAGCGGGAGGCAATGAGCAGTTCTTC. The rearrangement joins TRBV4-3 to TRBJ2-1, with TRBD2 identical over 14 bases. Trimming removed 0 bases from V and 6 bases from J; junction bases left unmatched: 4. This CDR3 comprises 17 residues. Germline CDR1 is LGHNA and CDR2 is YSLEER.

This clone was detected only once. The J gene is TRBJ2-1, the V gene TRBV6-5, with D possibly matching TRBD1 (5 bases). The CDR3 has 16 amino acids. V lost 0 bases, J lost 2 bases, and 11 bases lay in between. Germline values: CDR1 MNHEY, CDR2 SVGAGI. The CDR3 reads CASSYSGHITYNEQFF. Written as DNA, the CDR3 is TGTGCCAGCAGTTACTCGGGGCATATAACCTACAATGAGCAGTTCTTC.

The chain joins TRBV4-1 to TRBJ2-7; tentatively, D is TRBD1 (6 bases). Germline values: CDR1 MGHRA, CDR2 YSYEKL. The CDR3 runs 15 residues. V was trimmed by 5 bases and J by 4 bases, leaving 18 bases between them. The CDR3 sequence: CASSYLQGFPYEQYF. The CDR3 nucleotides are TGCGCCAGCAGCTACCTCCAGGGGTTTCCATACGAGCAGTACTTC.